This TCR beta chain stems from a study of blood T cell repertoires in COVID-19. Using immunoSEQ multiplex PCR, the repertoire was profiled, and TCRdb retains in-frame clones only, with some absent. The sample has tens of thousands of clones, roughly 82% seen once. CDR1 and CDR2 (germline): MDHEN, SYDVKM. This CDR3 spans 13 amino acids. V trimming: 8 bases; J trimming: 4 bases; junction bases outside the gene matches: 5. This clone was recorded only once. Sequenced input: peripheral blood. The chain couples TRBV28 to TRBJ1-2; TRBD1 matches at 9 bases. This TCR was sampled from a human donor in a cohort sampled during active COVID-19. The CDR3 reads CASGTGSIYGYTF. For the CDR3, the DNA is TGTGCCAGCGGGACAGGGAGCATCTATGGCTACACCTTC.